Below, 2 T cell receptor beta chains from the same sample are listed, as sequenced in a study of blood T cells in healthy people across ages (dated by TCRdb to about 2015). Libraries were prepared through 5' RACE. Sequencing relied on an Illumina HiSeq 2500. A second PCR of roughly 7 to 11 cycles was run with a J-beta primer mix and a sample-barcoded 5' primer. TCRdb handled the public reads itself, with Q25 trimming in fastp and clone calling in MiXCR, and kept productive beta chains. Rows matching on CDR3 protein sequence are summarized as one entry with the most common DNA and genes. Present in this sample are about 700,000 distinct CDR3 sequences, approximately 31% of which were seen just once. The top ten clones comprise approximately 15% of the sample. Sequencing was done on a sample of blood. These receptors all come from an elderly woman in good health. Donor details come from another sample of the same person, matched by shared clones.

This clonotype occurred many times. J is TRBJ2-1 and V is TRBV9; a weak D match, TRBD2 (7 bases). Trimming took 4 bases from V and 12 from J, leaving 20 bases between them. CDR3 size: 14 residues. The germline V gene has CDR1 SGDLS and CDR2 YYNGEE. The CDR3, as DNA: TGTGCCAGCAGCCAAACCCAGGGGACTACGGCGCAGTTCTTC. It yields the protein CASSQTQGTTAQFF.

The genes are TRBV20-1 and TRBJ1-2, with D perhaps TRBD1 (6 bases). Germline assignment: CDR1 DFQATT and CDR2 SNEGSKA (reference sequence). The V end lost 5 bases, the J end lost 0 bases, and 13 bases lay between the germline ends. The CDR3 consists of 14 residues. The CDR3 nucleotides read TGCAGTGCTCCCCGGAGGGGGTCTAACTATGGCTACACCTTC. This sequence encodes CSAPRRGSNYGYTF.